The clone carrying this TCR beta chain was counted a single time. Participants were aged about 18 to 100 years from about two dozen US areas. Germline assignment: CDR1 SGHDN and CDR2 FVKESK. This CDR3 is 13 amino acids long. Losses at the gene ends were 1 base for V and 12 bases for J; bases not matched to a gene: 6. The sample belongs to a study of blood T cell repertoires in COVID-19. The data were produced by immunoSEQ multiplex PCR, yet TCRdb's version contains in-frame clones alone and is incomplete. The sample has 280,000 or so clones, nearly 90% seen once. The sequenced sample was PBMCs or T cells enriched from blood (not recorded which). The source of this sequence is a woman between 18 and 30 years old with acute COVID-19. The chain carries TRBV14 and TRBJ2-1; 7 nucleotides agree with TRBD2. The CDR3 nucleotides read TGTGCCAGCAGCCAAGCGGGGGGAGGTGTGCAGTTCTTC. Translated, it gives CASSQAGGGVQFF.